The 21 T cell receptor beta chains below all came from one sample that was sequenced in a study of blood T cell repertoires in COVID-19. Assay used: immunoSEQ multiplex PCR; TCRdb lists only in-frame clones, some missing. The sample contains 96,000 or so clones, around 90% of which appear only once. Sequencing was performed on peripheral blood. These receptors were obtained from a human donor with COVID-19, enrolled during active disease. The donor label of this sample is uncertain.

This clone occurred once. The chain couples TRBV19 to TRBJ1-4; weak D call: TRBD1 (6 bases). The V gene's germline CDR1 is LNHDA and CDR2 SQIVND (reference sequence). Trimming stripped 6 bases from V and 7 bases from J, with 12 bases between. This CDR3 spans 13 amino acids. The CDR3 sequence is CASRTGWTEKLFF. Here the CDR3 DNA reads TGTGCCAGTAGAACAGGGTGGACTGAAAAACTGTTTTTT. The variable domain in full, completed from reference TRBV19 and TRBJ1-4, reads DGGITQSPKYLFRKEGQNVTLSCEQNLNHDAMYWYRQDPGQGLRLIYYSQIVNDFQKGDIAEGYSVSREKKESFPLTVTSAQKNPTAFYLCASRTGWTEKLFFGSGTQLSVL.

This chain links TRBV28 with TRBJ1-5, with TRBD1 identical over 9 bases. Germline V CDR1 and CDR2: MDHEN, SYDVKM. J lost 5 bases, V lost 4 bases, and 12 bases had no gene match. This CDR3 has 17 residues. CDR3 protein: CASSSIRVGQGDQPQHF. In nucleotides, the CDR3 is TGTGCCAGCAGTTCCATCCGTGTGGGACAGGGAGATCAGCCCCAGCATTTT.

This clone turned up a few times. This chain joins TRBV7-3 and TRBJ1-1; tentatively, D is TRBD1 (5 bases). The germline V gene encodes CDR1 SGHTA and CDR2 FQGTGA. Trimming left V 5 bases short and J 4 bases short, with 11 bases between. The CDR3 contains 13 residues. This chain's CDR3 is CASSRIRATEAFF. The CDR3 DNA reads as TGTGCCAGCAGCCGTATCAGGGCCACTGAAGCTTTCTTT.

J is TRBJ1-2 and V is TRBV18, with TRBD1 identical over 7 bases. Per the germline V gene, CDR1 is KGHSH and CDR2 is LQKENI. J gave up 0 bases and V 3 bases, and 16 bases lay outside the gene matches. This CDR3 region has 19 residues. In nucleotides, the CDR3 is TGTGCCAGCTCACCCCAAGGTCCTCCGGGACAGCAAGCTAACTATGGCTACACCTTC. It translates to CASSPQGPPGQQANYGYTF.

The genes are TRBV7-9 and TRBJ2-7; a weak D match, TRBD1 (5 bases). CDR3 size: 14 residues. The V end lost 4 bases, the J end lost 6 bases, and 16 bases lay between the germline ends. Germline V gives CDR1 SEHNR, CDR2 FQNEAQ (reference sequence). In DNA, the CDR3 is TGTGCCAGCAGCTCGGAACAGGAGAATTCCGAGCAGTACTTC. Protein product: CASSSEQENSEQYF. Full variable domain (outside the CDR3, taken from reference TRBV7-9 and TRBJ2-7): DTGVSQNPRHKITKRGQNVTFRCDPISEHNRLYWYRQTLGQGPEFLTYFQNEAQLEKSRLLSDRFSAERPKGSFSTLEIQRTEQGDSAMYLCASSSEQENSEQYFGPGTRLTVT.

In this sample, this clone turned up a few times. This chain links TRBV19 with TRBJ1-1; a weak D match, TRBD1 (5 bases). V was trimmed by 2 bases and J by 4 bases, leaving 11 bases between them. Germline values: CDR1 LNHDA, CDR2 SQIVND (reference sequence). This CDR3 comprises 14 residues. The CDR3, as DNA: TGTGCCAGTAGTATATCGACTGACAGCACTGAAGCTTTCTTT. Residues: CASSISTDSTEAFF.

V usage is TRBV5-1 and J usage is TRBJ2-7; TRBD1 might be the D (6 bases). V was cut by 3 bases and J by 3 bases, with 7 bases left in between. Germline V lookup: CDR1 SGHRS, CDR2 YFSETQ. The CDR3 runs 12 residues. Here the CDR3 DNA reads TGCGCCAGCAGCTCGGACAGCTACGAGCAGTACTTC. Its translation is CASSSDSYEQYF.

The gene calls are TRBV18 and TRBJ1-6; D gene ambiguous. The V end lost 1 base, the J end lost 9 bases, and 19 bases lay between the germline ends. CDR1 KGHSH and CDR2 LQKENI come from the germline V gene. The CDR3 length is 17 residues. Here the CDR3 reads CASSPQFAGKGSSPLHF. Written as DNA, the CDR3 is TGTGCCAGCTCACCACAATTTGCTGGGAAAGGGAGTTCACCCCTCCACTTT.

The V and J genes are TRBV30 and TRBJ2-1; a possible D gene is TRBD2 (5 bases). Germline CDR1 GTSNPN, CDR2 SVGIG (reference sequence). This CDR3 is 13 amino acids long. V dropped 0 bases and J dropped 9 bases, with 12 bases sitting between them. The DNA for the CDR3 is TGTGCCTGGAGTGTACGGGGAGAGGGTGAGCAGTTCTTC. This codes for CAWSVRGEGEQFF.

About this clone itself: Other DNA sequences from this sample encode an identical CDR3 as well. DNA for the CDR3: TGTGCCAGCAGCTTAGGTCAGGGTGGCTACGAGCAGTACTTC. Its protein product is CASSLGQGGYEQYF. The chain carries TRBV7-6 and TRBJ2-7; tentatively, D is TRBD1 (5 bases). The V end was cut by 1 base, the J end by 3 bases, with 10 bases between. From germline, CDR1 is SGHVS and CDR2 FNYEAQ. The CDR3 contains 14 residues.

This chain joins TRBV24-1 and TRBJ2-5, with 7 bases lining up with TRBD1. V gave up 3 bases and J gave up 2 bases; unmatched junction bases: 5. The germline V gene has CDR1 KGHDR and CDR2 SFDVKD. The CDR3 is made up of 15 amino acids. The CDR3 here is CATSDPGTAQETQYF. CDR3 sequence (DNA): TGTGCCACCAGTGATCCAGGGACAGCTCAAGAGACCCAGTACTTC.

V usage is TRBV19 and J usage is TRBJ2-2; tentative D call: TRBD1 (5 bases). Germline CDR1 and CDR2: LNHDA and SQIVND (reference sequence). This CDR3 is 14 amino acids long. V shed 7 bases and J shed 5 bases, with 14 bases lying between them. CDR3 DNA: TGTGCCAGTACCTATGATGGGGCAACCGGGGAGCTGTTTTTT. This codes for CASTYDGATGELFF.

V and J are TRBV6-5 and TRBJ2-2, with D unclear. V was cut by 2 bases and J by 2 bases, with 9 bases left in between. The CDR3 covers 15 residues. CDR1 and CDR2 from the germline V gene are MNHEY and SVGAGI. The CDR3 bases are TGTGCCAGCAGTTACGAGGTCTCCAACACCGGGGAGCTGTTTTTT. It yields the protein CASSYEVSNTGELFF.

This chain joins TRBV2 and TRBJ2-5; a weak D match, TRBD2 (5 bases). Looked up from germline, CDR1 is SNHLY and CDR2 is FYNNEI. Between the trimmed V and J ends, which lost 7 bases and 10 bases, there was a span of 16 bases. The CDR3 is 12 residues long. The CDR3 region has the DNA TGTGCCAGCACATTGTTCCCGGGAAACCAGTACTTC. Translating gives CASTLFPGNQYF.

This clone showed up just once. V is TRBV29-1 and J is TRBJ2-3; D is perhaps TRBD2 (6 bases). V was shortened by 3 bases and J by 7 bases, with 14 bases between the two germline ends. Germline V gene data show CDR1 as SQVTM and CDR2 as ANQGSEA. The CDR3 length is 13 residues. The CDR3 sequence: CSVDATRGNTQYF. CDR3 bases: TGCAGCGTTGACGCGACGCGGGGCAATACGCAGTATTTT.

This chain connects TRBV9 to TRBJ1-2; no clear D gene. Germline CDR1 and CDR2: SGDLS and YYNGEE. V lost 4 bases and J lost 4, with 14 bases in between. This CDR3 contains 14 residues. CDR3 sequence (DNA): TGTGCCAGCAGCCCCGGTCGGGGAGGCTATGGCTACACCTTC. Its translation is CASSPGRGGYGYTF.

The CDR3 sequence is CASSDQGLDGTEAFF. The CDR3 region has the DNA TGCGCCAGCAGCGATCAGGGACTCGACGGCACTGAAGCTTTCTTT. The gene calls are TRBV5-1 and TRBJ1-1, with D possibly matching TRBD1 (5 bases). CDR1 is SGHRS, CDR2 YFSETQ, per germline. The V end was cut by 4 bases, the J end by 4 bases, with 17 bases between. The CDR3 sequence is 15 residues long. Looking up the rest from reference TRBV5-1 and TRBJ1-1 gives the full variable domain: KAGVTQTPRYLIKTRGQQVTLSCSPISGHRSVSWYQQTPGQGLQFLFEYFSETQRNKGNFPGRFSGRQFSNSRSEMNVSTLELGDSALYLCASSDQGLDGTEAFFGQGTRLTVV.

The chain joins TRBV7-9 to TRBJ2-1, with D maybe TRBD2 (6 bases). Germline V gene data show CDR1 as SEHNR and CDR2 as FQNEAQ (reference sequence). The CDR3 extends over 16 amino acids. V lost 1 base, J lost 8 bases, and 18 bases lay in between. The CDR3 DNA sequence: TGTGCCAGCAGCTTAGTATCCGGGCTAGCGATCGATGAGCAGTTCTTC. Translation: CASSLVSGLAIDEQFF.

This rearrangement joins TRBV9 to TRBJ1-1; weak D call: TRBD1 (5 bases). V lost 4 bases and J 1 base, leaving 11 bases between the germline ends. The CDR3 runs to 14 residues. CDR1 and CDR2 from the germline V gene are SGDLS and YYNGEE. CDR3 nucleotides: TGTGCCAGCAGCCCCCAGGGCAGGAACACTGAAGCTTTCTTT. Residues: CASSPQGRNTEAFF.

The gene calls are TRBV5-4 and TRBJ2-7; D possibly corresponds to TRBD1 (6 bases). Germline V gene lookup returns CDR1 SGHNT and CDR2 YYREEE (reference sequence). This CDR3 has 14 residues. V shed 4 bases and J shed 0 bases, with 11 bases lying between them. In DNA, the CDR3 is TGTGCCAGCAGCAACACAGGGATCTCCTACGAGCAGTACTTC. Protein sequence: CASSNTGISYEQYF.

This clone has just a few counts. The genes are TRBV27 and TRBJ2-2; no definite D call. CDR1 and CDR2 (germline): MNHEY, SMNVEV (reference sequence). V was trimmed by 2 bases and J by 7 bases, leaving 5 bases between them. CDR3 length equals 12 residues. DNA of the CDR3: TGTGCCAGCAGTTTACCAGGCGGGGAGCTGTTTTTT. Encoded protein: CASSLPGGELFF.